This is a list of T cell receptor beta chains from one sample in a study of T-cell memory formation after mild COVID-19. MiXCR, applied by TCRdb to the 5' RACE reads, yields one record per CDR3 protein. This sample has fewer than 30,000 distinct CDR3 sequences, with around 12% found just once. The sequencing sample was made of PBMCs or a T cell subset sorted from them (not recorded which). These receptor sequences come from an adult woman who had mild COVID-19 (a few samples of this study predate the infection). Cell type and time point are not known. The CDR3 runs from the conserved cysteine through the conserved F or W. D genes are given only for firm matches. The size field is filled for only some rows; it gives once, few, many or a size class.

TRBV5-1	many	TRBJ2-5	TRBD2	CASSWRLAGGETQYF	TGCGCCAGCAGCTGGAGACTAGCGGGGGGAGAGACCCAGTACTTC
TRBV18	many	TRBJ2-5	.	CASSPTPGPGQYF	TGTGCCAGCTCACCAACCCCGGGGCCGGGCCAGTACTTC
TRBV4-1	many	TRBJ2-2	TRBD2	CASSQTWGPGLAAGPTGELFF	TGCGCCAGCAGCCAAACATGGGGGCCGGGACTAGCGGCGGGACCCACCGGGGAGCTGTTTTTT
TRBV5-1	many	TRBJ2-7	TRBD2	CASSLALAGGNEQYF	TGCGCCAGCAGCTTGGCGCTAGCGGGAGGTAACGAGCAGTACTTC
TRBV12-3/TRBV12-4	many	TRBJ2-2	.	CASSHTLGSGTGELFF	TGTGCCAGCAGTCATACCCTAGGGTCGGGAACCGGGGAGCTGTTTTTT
TRBV15	many	TRBJ2-1	TRBD2	CATSIGLAGGDNEQFF	TGTGCCACCAGTATTGGACTAGCGGGAGGGGACAATGAGCAGTTCTTC
TRBV27	many	TRBJ2-5	.	CASSPGSTAETQYF	TGTGCCAGCAGTCCAGGATCAACCGCAGAGACCCAGTACTTC
TRBV3-1	many	TRBJ2-1	.	CASSPVSGFDSYNEQFF	TGTGCCAGCAGCCCGGTATCAGGGTTCGACTCCTACAATGAGCAGTTCTTC
TRBV9	many	TRBJ2-1	.	CASSVLPQVYEQFF	TGTGCCAGCAGCGTACTCCCTCAGGTATACGAGCAGTTCTTC
TRBV14	many	TRBJ2-7	TRBD1	CASSQELGQGRPVRYF	TGTGCCAGCAGCCAAGAATTGGGACAGGGGCGTCCTGTACGGTACTTC
TRBV7-8	many	TRBJ2-7	TRBD2	CASSLTGLAVRGEQYF	TGTGCCAGCAGCCTAACGGGACTAGCGGTGAGGGGCGAGCAGTACTTC
TRBV29-1	many	TRBJ1-1	.	CSVDTRGYTEAFF	TGCAGCGTTGACACGAGGGGATACACTGAAGCTTTCTTT
TRBV14	many	TRBJ2-3	.	CASSQGARGTDTQYF	TGTGCCAGCAGCCAAGGGGCTCGGGGCACAGATACGCAGTATTTT
TRBV19	few	TRBJ1-5	.	CASSDHRSGPQHF	TGTGCCAGCTCGGATCACCGGTCCGGGCCCCAGCATTTT
TRBV10-3	many	TRBJ2-2	.	CAIREGHSTGELFF	TGTGCCATCAGGGAGGGACACTCCACCGGGGAGCTGTTTTTT
TRBV7-7	many	TRBJ2-5	TRBD1	CASSMGRTGAETQYF	TGTGCCAGCAGCATGGGGCGGACAGGGGCGGAGACCCAGTACTTC
TRBV25-1	many	TRBJ2-5	TRBD1	CASSPGQGGETQYF	TGTGCCAGCAGTCCAGGACAGGGTGGAGAGACCCAGTACTTC
TRBV13	many	TRBJ2-7	TRBD1	CASSASGQAYEQYF	TGTGCCAGCAGCGCCTCTGGACAGGCCTACGAGCAGTACTTC
TRBV9	many	TRBJ2-2	.	CASSVLQGAGELFF	TGTGCCAGCAGCGTCTTGCAGGGAGCCGGGGAGCTGTTTTTT
TRBV24-1	many	TRBJ2-1	.	CATSDATGTRNEQFF	TGTGCCACCAGTGATGCAACCGGGACAAGGAATGAGCAGTTCTTC
TRBV12-3/TRBV12-4	many	TRBJ2-7	TRBD1	CASSVGTVYEQYF	TGTGCCAGCAGTGTGGGGACAGTCTACGAGCAGTACTTC
TRBV5-1	.	TRBJ2-2	.	CASSLGGGLNTGELFF	TGCGCCAGCAGCTTGGGAGGGGGTCTGAACACCGGGGAGCTGTTTTTT
TRBV29-1	many	TRBJ2-1	.	CSVDGYNEQFF	TGCAGCGTTGATGGTTACAATGAGCAGTTCTTC
TRBV18	many	TRBJ1-5	.	CASSSSGNRGQPQHF	TGTGCCAGCTCCTCTAGCGGTAACAGAGGGCAGCCCCAGCATTTT
TRBV19	many	TRBJ2-7	.	CASSNFSYSYEQYF	TGTGCCAGTAGTAATTTCAGTTACTCCTACGAGCAGTACTTC
TRBV5-6	many	TRBJ2-5	.	CASSLAAETQYF	TGTGCCAGCAGCCTTGCAGCGGAGACCCAGTACTTC
TRBV4-1	medium-sized	TRBJ1-2	.	CASSPSGPYGYTF	TGCGCCAGCAGCCCATCTGGGCCCTATGGCTACACCTTC
TRBV5-4	many	TRBJ1-5	.	CASSLAGNQPQHF	TGTGCCAGCAGCTTGGCGGGCAATCAGCCCCAGCATTTT
TRBV4-2	medium-sized	TRBJ2-1	.	CASSQGGQGSTYNEQFF	TGTGCCAGCAGCCAAGGGGGGCAGGGGTCTACCTACAATGAGCAGTTCTTC
TRBV6-5	many	TRBJ2-7	.	CASSYSEEGGREQYF	TGTGCCAGCAGTTACTCGGAAGAGGGGGGTAGAGAGCAGTACTTC
TRBV5-5	few	TRBJ2-3	.	CASSLFPSADTQYF	TGTGCCAGCAGCCTTTTTCCGTCCGCAGATACGCAGTATTTT
TRBV18	many	TRBJ1-5	TRBD1	CASSPADRGPWGNQPQHF	TGTGCCAGCTCACCAGCGGACAGGGGGCCTTGGGGTAATCAGCCCCAGCATTTT
TRBV30	many	TRBJ2-3	.	CAWSVNPDTQYF	TGTGCCTGGAGTGTTAACCCAGATACGCAGTATTTT
TRBV9	many	TRBJ2-7	.	CASSVNPLGEYEQYF	TGTGCCAGCAGCGTAAACCCGCTGGGGGAGTACGAGCAGTACTTC
TRBV6-1	many	TRBJ1-2	.	CASSAANYGYTF	TGTGCCAGCAGTGCAGCTAACTATGGCTACACCTTC
TRBV7-9	many	TRBJ2-1	.	CASSLGYNEQFF	TGTGCCAGCAGCTTAGGGTACAATGAGCAGTTCTTC
TRBV7-2	many	TRBJ1-2	.	CASSLDGSNYGYTF	TGTGCCAGCAGCCTGGATGGGTCCAACTATGGCTACACCTTC
TRBV4-1	many	TRBJ2-2	TRBD1	CASSFDRAPGELFF	TGCGCCAGCAGCTTTGACAGGGCCCCCGGGGAGCTGTTTTTT
TRBV6-5	many	TRBJ1-5	TRBD1	CASSFTGTGEGYGNQPQHF	TGTGCCAGCAGTTTCACCGGGACAGGGGAGGGTTATGGCAATCAGCCCCAGCATTTT
TRBV20-1	many	TRBJ2-5	.	CSAPWTDEETQYF	TGCAGTGCTCCGTGGACAGACGAAGAGACCCAGTACTTC
TRBV3-1	medium-sized	TRBJ1-2	.	CASSQDLVDGYTF	TGTGCCAGCAGCCAAGATCTAGTGGATGGCTACACCTTC